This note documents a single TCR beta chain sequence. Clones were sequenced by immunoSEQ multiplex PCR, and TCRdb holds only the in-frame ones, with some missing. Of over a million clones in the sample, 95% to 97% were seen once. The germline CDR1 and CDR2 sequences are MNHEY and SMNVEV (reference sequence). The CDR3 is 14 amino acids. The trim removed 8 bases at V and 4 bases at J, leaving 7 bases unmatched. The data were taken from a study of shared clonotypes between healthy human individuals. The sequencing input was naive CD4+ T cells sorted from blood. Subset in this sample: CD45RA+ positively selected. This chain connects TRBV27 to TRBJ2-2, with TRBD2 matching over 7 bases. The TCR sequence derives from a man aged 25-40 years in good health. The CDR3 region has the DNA TGTGCCAGCGGGCGCGGGAGAGCCACCGGGGAGCTGTTTTTT. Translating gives CASGRGRATGELFF.